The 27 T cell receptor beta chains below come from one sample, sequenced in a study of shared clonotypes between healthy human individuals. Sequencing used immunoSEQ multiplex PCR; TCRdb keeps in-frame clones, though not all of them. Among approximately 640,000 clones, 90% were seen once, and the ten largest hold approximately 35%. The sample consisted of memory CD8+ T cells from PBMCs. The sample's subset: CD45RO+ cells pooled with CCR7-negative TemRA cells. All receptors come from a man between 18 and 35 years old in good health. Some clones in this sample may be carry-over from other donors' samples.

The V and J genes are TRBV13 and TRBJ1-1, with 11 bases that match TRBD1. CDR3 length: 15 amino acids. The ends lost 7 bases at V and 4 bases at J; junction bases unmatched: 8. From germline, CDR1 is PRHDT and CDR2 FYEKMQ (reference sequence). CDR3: CASTETGTGGTEAFF. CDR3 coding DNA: TGTGCCAGCACCGAAACCGGGACAGGGGGCACTGAAGCTTTCTTT.

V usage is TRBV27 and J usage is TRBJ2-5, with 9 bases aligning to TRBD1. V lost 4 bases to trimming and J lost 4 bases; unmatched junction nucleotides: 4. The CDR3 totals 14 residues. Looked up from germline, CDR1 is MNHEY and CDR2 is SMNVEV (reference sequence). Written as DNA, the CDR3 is TGTGCCAGCAGTTCGGACAGGGGATTAGAGACCCAGTACTTC. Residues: CASSSDRGLETQYF.

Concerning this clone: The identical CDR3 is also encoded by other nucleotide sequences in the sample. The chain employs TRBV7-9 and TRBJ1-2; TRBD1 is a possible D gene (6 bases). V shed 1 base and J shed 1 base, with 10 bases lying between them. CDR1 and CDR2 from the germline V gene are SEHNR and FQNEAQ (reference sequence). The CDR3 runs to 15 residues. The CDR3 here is CASSLGTGSNYGYTF. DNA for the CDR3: TGTGCCAGCAGCTTAGGCACAGGGAGTAACTATGGCTACACCTTC.

The CDR3 spells CASSLQRDFSNEQFF. DNA of the CDR3: TGCGCCAGCAGCCTTCAGCGGGATTTTAGCAATGAGCAGTTCTTC. The rearrangement joins TRBV4-3 to TRBJ2-1; 7 nucleotides match TRBD2. From germline, CDR1 is LGHNA and CDR2 YSLEER. This CDR3 has 15 amino acids. J gave up 6 bases and V 4 bases, and 9 bases lay outside the gene matches.

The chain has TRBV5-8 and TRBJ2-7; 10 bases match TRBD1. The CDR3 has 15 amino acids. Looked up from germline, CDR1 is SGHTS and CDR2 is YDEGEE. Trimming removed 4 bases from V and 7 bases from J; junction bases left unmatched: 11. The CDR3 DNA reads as TGTGCCAGCAGCGGGGGGGACAGGGGCCTTTGGGAGCAGTACTTC. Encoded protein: CASSGGDRGLWEQYF. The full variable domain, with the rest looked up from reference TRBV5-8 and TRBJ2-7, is EAGVTQSPTHLIKTRGQQATLRCSPISGHTSVYWYQQALGLGLQFLLWYDEGEERNRGNFPPRFSGRQFPNYSSELNVNALELEDSALYLCASSGGDRGLWEQYFGPGTRLTVT.

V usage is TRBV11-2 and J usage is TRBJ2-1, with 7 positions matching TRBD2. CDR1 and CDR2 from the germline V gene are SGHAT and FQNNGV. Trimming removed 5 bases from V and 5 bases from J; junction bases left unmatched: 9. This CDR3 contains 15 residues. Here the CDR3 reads CASSVFNGGNNEQFF. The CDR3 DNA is TGTGCCAGCAGCGTCTTTAACGGGGGGAACAATGAGCAGTTCTTC.

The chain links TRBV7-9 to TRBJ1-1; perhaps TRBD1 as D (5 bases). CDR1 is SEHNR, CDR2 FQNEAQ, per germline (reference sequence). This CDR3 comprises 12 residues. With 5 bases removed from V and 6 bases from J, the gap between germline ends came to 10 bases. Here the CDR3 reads CASSPGIAEAFF. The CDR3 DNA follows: TGTGCCAGCAGCCCAGGGATCGCTGAAGCTTTCTTT.

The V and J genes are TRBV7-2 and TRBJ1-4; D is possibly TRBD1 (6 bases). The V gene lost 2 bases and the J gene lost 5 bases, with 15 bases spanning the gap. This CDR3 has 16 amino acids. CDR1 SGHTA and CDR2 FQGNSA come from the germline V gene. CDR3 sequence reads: CASSLWRGGSNEKLFF. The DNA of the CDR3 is TGTGCCAGCAGCTTATGGCGAGGGGGTTCGAATGAAAAACTGTTTTTT.

CDR3 sequence (DNA): TGTGCCTGGAGTGCACCCACCCCCAGGGTAGGGGAAAAACTGTTTTTT. It yields the protein CAWSAPTPRVGEKLFF. The chain links TRBV30 to TRBJ1-4; possible D gene TRBD1, 5 bases. Trimming stripped 1 base from V and 8 bases from J, with 20 bases between. This CDR3 is built from 16 residues. The germline V gene has CDR1 GTSNPN and CDR2 SVGIG (reference sequence).

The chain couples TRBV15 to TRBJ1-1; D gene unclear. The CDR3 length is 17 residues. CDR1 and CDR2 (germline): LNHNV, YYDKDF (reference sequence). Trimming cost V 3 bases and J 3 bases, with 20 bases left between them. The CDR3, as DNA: TGTGCCACCAGCAGTGATAGTAGTCGGGTTGTCGACACTGAAGCTTTCTTT. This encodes CATSSDSSRVVDTEAFF. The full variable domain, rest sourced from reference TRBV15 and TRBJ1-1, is DAMVIQNPRYQVTQFGKPVTLSCSQTLNHNVMYWYQQKSSQAPKLLFHYYDKDFNNEADTPDNFQSRRPNTSFCFLDIRSPGLGDTAMYLCATSSDSSRVVDTEAFFGQGTRLTVV.

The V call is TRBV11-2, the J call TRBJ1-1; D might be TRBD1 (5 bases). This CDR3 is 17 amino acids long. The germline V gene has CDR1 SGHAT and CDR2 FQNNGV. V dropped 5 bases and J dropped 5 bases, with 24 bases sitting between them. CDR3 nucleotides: TGTGCCAGCAGCCCTCGGCCCCAAACGCCGGGGGGGACTGAAGCTTTCTTT. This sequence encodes CASSPRPQTPGGTEAFF.

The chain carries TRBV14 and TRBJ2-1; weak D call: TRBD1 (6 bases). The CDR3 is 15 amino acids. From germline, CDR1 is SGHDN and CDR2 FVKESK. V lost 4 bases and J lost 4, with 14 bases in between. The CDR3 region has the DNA TGTGCCAGCAGCCCATGGACAGCCCCTTACAATGAGCAGTTCTTC. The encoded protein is CASSPWTAPYNEQFF.

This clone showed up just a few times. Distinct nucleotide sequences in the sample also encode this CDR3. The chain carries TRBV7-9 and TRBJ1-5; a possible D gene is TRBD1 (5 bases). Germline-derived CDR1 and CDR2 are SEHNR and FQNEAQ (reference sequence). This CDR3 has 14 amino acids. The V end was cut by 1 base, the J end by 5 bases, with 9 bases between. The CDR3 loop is CASSLGQGHQPQHF. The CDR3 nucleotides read TGTGCCAGCAGCTTAGGTCAGGGCCATCAGCCCCAGCATTTT.

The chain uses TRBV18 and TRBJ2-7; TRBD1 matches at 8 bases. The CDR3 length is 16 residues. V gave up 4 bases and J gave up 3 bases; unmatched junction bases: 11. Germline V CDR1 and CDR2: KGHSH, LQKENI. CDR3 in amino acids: CASSRYSDRGYYEQYF. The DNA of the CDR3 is TGTGCCAGCTCACGTTACAGCGACAGGGGATACTACGAGCAGTACTTC.

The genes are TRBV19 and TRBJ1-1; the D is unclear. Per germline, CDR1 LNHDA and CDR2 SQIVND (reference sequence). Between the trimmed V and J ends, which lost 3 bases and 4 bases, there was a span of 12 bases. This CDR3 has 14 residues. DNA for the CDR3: TGTGCCAGTAGTATTATGAACACGGGCACTGAAGCTTTCTTT. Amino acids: CASSIMNTGTEAFF.

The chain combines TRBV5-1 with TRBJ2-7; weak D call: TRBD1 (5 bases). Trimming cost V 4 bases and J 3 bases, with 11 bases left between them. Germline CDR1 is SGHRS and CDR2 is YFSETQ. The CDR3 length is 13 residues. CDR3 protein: CASSPQGLYEQYF. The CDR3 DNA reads TGCGCCAGCAGCCCTCAGGGTCTCTACGAGCAGTACTTC.

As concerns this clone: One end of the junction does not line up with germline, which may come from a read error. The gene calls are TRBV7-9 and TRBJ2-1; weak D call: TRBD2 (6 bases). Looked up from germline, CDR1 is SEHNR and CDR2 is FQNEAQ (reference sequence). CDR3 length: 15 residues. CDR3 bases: TGTGCCAGCAGCCTAGCGAGGAGCTCCTACAATGAGCAGTTCTTC. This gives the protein CASSLARSSYNEQFF.

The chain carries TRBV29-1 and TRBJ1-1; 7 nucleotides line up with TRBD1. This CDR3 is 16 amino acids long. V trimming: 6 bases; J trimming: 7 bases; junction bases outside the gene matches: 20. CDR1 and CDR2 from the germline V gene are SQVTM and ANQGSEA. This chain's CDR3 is CSVERVAGGVSGEAFF. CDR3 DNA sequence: TGCAGCGTCGAAAGGGTGGCAGGGGGGGTGTCAGGTGAAGCTTTCTTT.

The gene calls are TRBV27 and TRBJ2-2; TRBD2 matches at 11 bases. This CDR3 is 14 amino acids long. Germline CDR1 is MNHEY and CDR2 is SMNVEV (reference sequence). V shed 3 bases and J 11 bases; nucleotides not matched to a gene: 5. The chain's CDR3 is CASSFQTSGEELFF. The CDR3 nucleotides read TGTGCCAGCAGTTTCCAGACTAGCGGGGAAGAGCTGTTTTTT.

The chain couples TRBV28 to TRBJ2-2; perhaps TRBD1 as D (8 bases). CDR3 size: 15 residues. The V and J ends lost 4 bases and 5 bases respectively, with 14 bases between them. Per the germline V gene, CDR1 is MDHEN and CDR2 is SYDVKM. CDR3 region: CASSSPQGGTGELFF. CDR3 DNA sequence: TGTGCCAGCAGTTCACCACAGGGGGGGACCGGGGAGCTGTTTTTT.

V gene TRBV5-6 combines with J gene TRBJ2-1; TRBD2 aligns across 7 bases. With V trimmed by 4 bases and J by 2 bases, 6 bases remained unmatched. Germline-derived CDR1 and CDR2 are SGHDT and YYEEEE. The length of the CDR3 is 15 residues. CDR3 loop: CASSHSSGTYNEQFF. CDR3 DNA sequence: TGTGCCAGCAGCCATTCTAGCGGTACCTACAATGAGCAGTTCTTC.

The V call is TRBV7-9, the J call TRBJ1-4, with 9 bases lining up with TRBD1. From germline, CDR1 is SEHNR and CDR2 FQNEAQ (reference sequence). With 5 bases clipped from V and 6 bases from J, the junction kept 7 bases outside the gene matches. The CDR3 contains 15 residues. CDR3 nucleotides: TGTGCCAGCAGCATATCGACAGGGGGGCATGAAAAACTGTTTTTT. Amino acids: CASSISTGGHEKLFF.

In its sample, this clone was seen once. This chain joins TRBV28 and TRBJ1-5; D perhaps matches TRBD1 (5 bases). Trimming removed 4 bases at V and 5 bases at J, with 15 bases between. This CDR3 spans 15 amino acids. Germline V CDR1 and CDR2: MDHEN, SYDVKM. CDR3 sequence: CASSSGTGVDQPQHF. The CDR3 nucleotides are TGTGCCAGCAGTTCAGGGACGGGCGTTGATCAGCCCCAGCATTTT.

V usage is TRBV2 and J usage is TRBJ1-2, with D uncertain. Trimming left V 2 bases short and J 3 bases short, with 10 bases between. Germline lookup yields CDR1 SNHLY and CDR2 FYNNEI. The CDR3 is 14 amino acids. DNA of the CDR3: TGTGCCAGCAGTGAATTTAGAGGAGACTATGGCTACACCTTC. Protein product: CASSEFRGDYGYTF. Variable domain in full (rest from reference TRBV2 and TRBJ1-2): EPEVTQTPSHQVTQMGQEVILRCVPISNHLYFYWYRQILGQKVEFLVSFYNNEISEKSEIFDDQFSVERPDGSNFTLKIRSTKLEDSAMYFCASSEFRGDYGYTFGSGTRLTVV.

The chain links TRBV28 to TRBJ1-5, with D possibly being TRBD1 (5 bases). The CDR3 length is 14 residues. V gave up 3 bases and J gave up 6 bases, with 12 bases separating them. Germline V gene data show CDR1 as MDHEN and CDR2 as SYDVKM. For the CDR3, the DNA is TGTGCCAGCAGTTTGTTTGGTGGGGCTCAGCCCCAGCATTTT. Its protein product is CASSLFGGAQPQHF.

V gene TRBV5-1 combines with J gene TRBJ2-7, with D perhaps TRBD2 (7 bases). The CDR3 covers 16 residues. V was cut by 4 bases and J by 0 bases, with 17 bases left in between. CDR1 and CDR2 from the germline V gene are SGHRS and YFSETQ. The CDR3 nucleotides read TGCGCCAGCAGCCCGGGGGCTAGCGGAACCTCCTACGAGCAGTACTTC. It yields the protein CASSPGASGTSYEQYF.

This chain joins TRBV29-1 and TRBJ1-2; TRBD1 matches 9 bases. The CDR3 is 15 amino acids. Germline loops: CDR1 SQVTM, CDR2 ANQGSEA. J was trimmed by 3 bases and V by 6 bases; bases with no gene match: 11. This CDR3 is CSVPEPGQGHYGYTF. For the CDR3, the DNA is TGCAGCGTCCCCGAACCGGGACAGGGACACTATGGCTACACCTTC.